These T cell receptor beta chains were read from a single sample in a study of T-cell reconstitution after alpha-beta-depleted transplantation in children. TCRdb used MiXCR to reprocess the PCR reads, holding one entry per CDR3 protein. Among 700,000 or so distinct CDR3 sequences, around 14% were seen once, and the ten largest hold around 0.76%. The sample in question was PBMCs, obtained before TCRalphabeta/CD19-depleted stem cell transplant. Receptors originate from a girl between 2 and 10 years old with congenital amegakaryocytic thrombocytopenia, due to receive a stem cell transplant. Both conserved end residues are part of each CDR3. The D gene is left open where the match is weak. Expanded clones get a size class; other rows say once, few or many, or leave the size out.

NA	TRBV3-1	TRBJ2-5	many	CASSHLRGHVMETQYF	TGTGCCAGCAGCCATCTCCGGGGGCATGTCATGGAGACCCAGTACTTC
NA	TRBV12-3/TRBV12-4	TRBJ2-7	many	CASSLMAAYEQYF	TGTGCCAGCAGTTTGATGGCAGCCTACGAGCAGTACTTC
NA	TRBV29-1	TRBJ2-2	many	CSVEGAGVNTGELFF	TGCAGCGTTGAAGGGGCCGGGGTCAACACCGGGGAGCTGTTTTTT
NA	TRBV28	TRBJ1-1	many	CASSSIGVNTEAFF	TGTGCCAGCAGTTCCATTGGCGTGAACACTGAAGCTTTCTTT
NA	TRBV5-1	TRBJ2-2	NA	CASRPAETGELFF	TGCGCCAGCAGACCGGCGGAGACCGGGGAGCTGTTTTTT
NA	TRBV5-1	TRBJ2-3	once	CASSLGDGGADTQYF	TGCGCCAGCAGCTTGGGAGACGGAGGAGCAGATACGCAGTATTTT
TRBD2	TRBV6-1	TRBJ2-1	few	CASGLAGGDYNEQFF	TGTGCCAGCGGCCTAGCGGGAGGTGACTACAATGAGCAGTTCTTC
NA	TRBV5-6	TRBJ1-1	many	CASSLRGEKAFF	TGTGCCAGCAGCTTGAGGGGGGAAAAAGCTTTCTTT
TRBD2	TRBV7-9	TRBJ2-1	NA	CASSLALSGLASNEQLF	TGTGCCAGCAGCTTAGCCCTATCGGGACTAGCCTCCAATGAGCAGCTCTTC
TRBD2	TRBV29-1	TRBJ2-7	many	CSVFSGSPSYEQYF	TGCAGCGTTTTTAGCGGGAGCCCATCCTACGAGCAGTACTTC
NA	TRBV12-3/TRBV12-4	TRBJ2-2	many	CASSPGLKNTGELFF	TGTGCCAGCAGTCCGGGACTGAAGAACACCGGGGAGCTGTTTTTT
NA	TRBV20-1	TRBJ2-7	many	CSASGSFYEQYF	TGCAGTGCTAGCGGGAGTTTCTACGAGCAGTACTTC
TRBD1	TRBV4-1	TRBJ1-6	few	CASSQGVGRGGYSPLHF	TGCGCCAGCAGCCAAGGTGTCGGCAGGGGGGGATATTCACCCCTCCACTTT
NA	TRBV7-2	TRBJ2-1	many	CASSLIQSGYNEQFF	TGTGCCAGCAGCTTAATCCAATCGGGTTACAATGAGCAGTTCTTC
NA	TRBV2	TRBJ2-7	few	CASSELSASSYEQYF	TGTGCCAGCAGCGAGCTTAGTGCTAGCTCCTACGAGCAGTACTTC
NA	TRBV7-8	TRBJ2-1	NA	CASSYPPSKGNNEQFF	TGTGCCAGCAGCTACCCACCGTCAAAGGGGAACAATGAGCAGTTCTTC
TRBD2	TRBV6-2/TRBV6-3	TRBJ2-1	few	CASAGLAGGRVSYNEQFF	TGTGCCAGCGCCGGACTAGCGGGAGGCCGGGTCTCCTACAATGAGCAGTTCTTC
TRBD1	TRBV5-1	TRBJ2-1	many	CASSPDRGDLLSSYNEQFF	TGCGCCAGCAGTCCCGACAGGGGCGATCTTCTCTCCTCCTACAATGAGCAGTTCTTC
TRBD2	TRBV20-1	TRBJ2-1	many	CSARGGLAARYNEQFF	TGCAGTGCTAGGGGAGGACTAGCAGCTCGCTACAATGAGCAGTTCTTC
TRBD2	TRBV12-3/TRBV12-4	TRBJ2-7	NA	CASSRGLAGPAEQYF	TGTGCCAGCAGTCGCGGACTAGCGGGACCTGCGGAGCAGTACTTC
NA	TRBV10-3	TRBJ2-1	few	CAISESWGAGANRDNEQFF	TGTGCCATCAGTGAGTCCTGGGGTGCAGGGGCGAATAGGGACAATGAGCAGTTCTTC
NA	TRBV10-3	TRBJ2-7	many	CAISESGGTYEQYF	TGTGCCATCAGTGAGTCAGGGGGAACGTACGAGCAGTACTTC
NA	TRBV19	TRBJ2-1	NA	CASSKGLSSYNEQFF	TGTGCCAGTAGTAAGGGCTTAAGCTCCTACAATGAGCAGTTCTTC
NA	TRBV5-1	TRBJ2-3	NA	CASSLSLSSLSTDTQYF	TGCGCCAGCAGCTTGTCGTTGTCTAGTCTTAGCACAGATACGCAGTATTTT
NA	TRBV4-1	TRBJ2-1	many	CASSQVGLHEQFF	TGCGCCAGCAGCCAAGTAGGACTTCATGAGCAGTTCTTC
NA	TRBV20-1	TRBJ2-7	NA	CSAPLILGYSSYEQYF	TGCAGTGCTCCCCTCATTCTAGGCTATAGCTCCTACGAGCAGTACTTC
TRBD2	TRBV2	TRBJ2-7	few	CASSVIAGEGGEQYF	TGTGCCAGCAGTGTTATAGCGGGAGAGGGCGGGGAGCAGTACTTC
NA	TRBV5-1	TRBJ2-5	many	CASSFGTLQETQYF	TGCGCCAGCAGCTTCGGGACACTCCAAGAGACCCAGTACTTC
TRBD2	TRBV20-1	TRBJ2-5	many	CSPRIAGRETQYF	TGCAGTCCTAGAATAGCGGGCAGGGAGACCCAGTACTTC
TRBD2	TRBV5-1	TRBJ2-1	many	CASSLFLAGNYNEQFF	TGCGCCAGCAGCTTGTTCCTAGCGGGGAACTACAATGAGCAGTTCTTC
NA	TRBV5-1	TRBJ1-5	many	CASSFGENQPQHF	TGCGCCAGCAGCTTCGGGGAGAATCAGCCCCAGCATTTT
NA	TRBV28	TRBJ1-5	NA	CASSETDQPQHF	TGTGCCAGCAGTGAGACAGATCAGCCCCAGCATTTT